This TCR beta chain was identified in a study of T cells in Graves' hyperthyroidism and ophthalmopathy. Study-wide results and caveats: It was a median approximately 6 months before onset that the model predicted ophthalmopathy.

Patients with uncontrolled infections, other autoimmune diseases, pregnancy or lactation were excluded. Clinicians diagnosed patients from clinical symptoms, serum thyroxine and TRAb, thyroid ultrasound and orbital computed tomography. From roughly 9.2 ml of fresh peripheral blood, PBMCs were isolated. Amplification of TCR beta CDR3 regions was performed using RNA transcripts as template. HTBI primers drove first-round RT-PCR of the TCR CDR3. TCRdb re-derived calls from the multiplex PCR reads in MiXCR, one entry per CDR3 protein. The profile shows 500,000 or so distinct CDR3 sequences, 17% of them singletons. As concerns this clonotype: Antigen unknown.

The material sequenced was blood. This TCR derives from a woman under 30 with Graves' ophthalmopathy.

CDR3 sequence reads: CASSQPRGAEKLFF. Written as DNA, the CDR3 is TGTGCCAGCAGCCAACCCAGGGGGGCAGAAAAACTGTTTTTT. The chain carries TRBV3-1 and TRBJ1-4; 7 bases map to TRBD1. Germline lookup yields CDR1 LGHDT and CDR2 YNNKEL (reference sequence). J lost 8 bases, V lost 2 bases, and 5 bases had no gene match. CDR3 length equals 14 residues.